This passage covers 19 T cell receptor beta chains from one sample sequenced in a study of blood T cell repertoires in COVID-19. TCRdb keeps only in-frame clones here, not all; method: immunoSEQ multiplex PCR. The sample shows around 300,000 clones, about nine tenths of them seen only once. The sample consisted of peripheral blood. These receptors all come from a woman in her twenties or thirties with active or convalescent COVID-19.

V usage is TRBV9 and J usage is TRBJ2-1, with TRBD2 matching 11 bases. The CDR3 totals 15 residues. The V gene's germline CDR1 is SGDLS and CDR2 YYNGEE. J gave up 6 bases and V 3 bases, and 5 bases lay outside the gene matches. The DNA for the CDR3 is TGTGCCAGCAGCGACCGACTAGCGGGGACCAATGAGCAGTTCTTC. Translated, it gives CASSDRLAGTNEQFF. The full variable domain, in which reference TRBV9 and TRBJ2-1 provide the parts outside the CDR3, is DSGVTQTPKHLITATGQRVTLRCSPRSGDLSVYWYQQSLDQGLQFLIQYYNGEERAKGNILERFSAQQFPDLHSELNLSSLELGDSALYFCASSDRLAGTNEQFFGPGTRLTVL.

The chain joins TRBV20-1 to TRBJ1-1; 9 positions match TRBD1. CDR1 DFQATT and CDR2 SNEGSKA come from the germline V gene (reference sequence). Losses at the gene ends were 3 bases for V and 4 bases for J; bases not matched to a gene: 6. This CDR3 comprises 14 residues. This CDR3 is CSASIQGAFTEAFF. Written as DNA, the CDR3 is TGCAGTGCTAGTATACAGGGGGCTTTCACTGAAGCTTTCTTT.

V and J are TRBV6-1 and TRBJ2-3; 13 nucleotides agree with TRBD2. Germline V gene sequence: CDR1 MNHNS, CDR2 SASEGT. Unmatched junction bases numbered 8, after V lost 4 bases and J lost 1 base. This CDR3 has 18 residues. The CDR3 protein is CASSATSGGMGGTDTQYF. DNA of the CDR3: TGTGCCAGCAGTGCGACTAGCGGGGGGATGGGTGGCACAGATACGCAGTATTTT.

The rearrangement uses TRBV14 and TRBJ2-3; 8 positions agree with TRBD1. In germline, CDR1 is SGHDN, CDR2 FVKESK. This CDR3 contains 15 residues. V gave up 4 bases and J gave up 4 bases; unmatched junction bases: 7. This CDR3 reads CASSRRTGRPDTQYF. CDR3 sequence (DNA): TGTGCCAGCAGCCGCAGGACAGGGAGGCCAGATACGCAGTATTTT.

CDR3 nucleotides: TGTGCCAGCAGTCCAGGGGACCAAGAGACCCAGTACTTC. Translation: CASSPGDQETQYF. The chain joins TRBV28 to TRBJ2-5, with D possibly TRBD1 on 6 matching bases. Between the trimmed V and J ends, which lost 5 bases and 0 bases, there was a span of 7 bases. Germline V gene data show CDR1 as MDHEN and CDR2 as SYDVKM. The CDR3 runs 13 residues.

V gene TRBV11-2 combines with J gene TRBJ2-5; TRBD1 matches 7 bases. The CDR3 is made up of 15 amino acids. The germline V gene has CDR1 SGHAT and CDR2 FQNNGV. The trim removed 4 bases at V and 5 bases at J, leaving 10 bases unmatched. CDR3 in amino acids: CASSSRKGAGETQYF. The CDR3 DNA reads TGTGCCAGCAGCTCACGTAAGGGGGCCGGGGAGACCCAGTACTTC. Complete variable domain (other parts from reference TRBV11-2 and TRBJ2-5): EAGVAQSPRYKIIEKRQSVAFWCNPISGHATLYWYQQILGQGPKLLIQFQNNGVVDDSQLPKDRFSAERLKGVDSTLKIQPAKLEDSAVYLCASSSRKGAGETQYFGPGTRLLVL.

The chain recombines TRBV7-2 with TRBJ2-1; 10 bases are a match to TRBD2. Germline V gene data show CDR1 as SGHTA and CDR2 as FQGNSA. After removal of 5 bases from V and 4 bases from J, the junction contained 5 bases not matched to a gene. CDR3 length: 15 amino acids. CDR3 residues: CASSVSGGRYNEQFF. In nucleotides, the CDR3 is TGTGCCAGCAGCGTTAGCGGGGGGCGATACAATGAGCAGTTCTTC.

This chain connects TRBV7-2 to TRBJ1-1, with 7 bases lining up with TRBD1. The length of the CDR3 is 16 residues. Germline-derived CDR1 and CDR2 are SGHTA and FQGNSA. V gave up 8 bases and J gave up 0 bases; unmatched junction bases: 12. In nucleotides, the CDR3 is TGTGCCAGCGGCCCTGACAGGGTTGGTATGAACACTGAAGCTTTCTTT. This gives the protein CASGPDRVGMNTEAFF. Together with reference TRBV7-2 and TRBJ1-1, the CDR3 gives the full variable domain: GAGVSQSPSNKVTEKGKDVELRCDPISGHTALYWYRQSLGQGLEFLIYFQGNSAPDKSGLPSDRFSAERTGGSVSTLTIQRTQQEDSAVYLCASGPDRVGMNTEAFFGQGTRLTVV.

This chain links TRBV27 with TRBJ2-7; the D is unclear. The CDR3 has 14 residues. Germline V gene lookup returns CDR1 MNHEY and CDR2 SMNVEV (reference sequence). Trimming left V 3 bases short and J 0 bases short, with 9 bases between. The CDR3 coding sequence is TGTGCCAGCAGTTTCGGTTTAGCCTCCTACGAGCAGTACTTC. It yields the protein CASSFGLASYEQYF.

The V call is TRBV29-1, the J call TRBJ2-1; a weak D match, TRBD1 (5 bases). Trimming stripped 5 bases from V and 2 bases from J, with 10 bases between. The CDR3 runs to 13 residues. Per the germline V gene, CDR1 is SQVTM and CDR2 is ANQGSEA. Here the CDR3 reads CSVHSQAYNEQFF. The DNA for the CDR3 is TGCAGCGTTCATTCACAGGCCTACAATGAGCAGTTCTTC.

The chain is built from TRBV4-3 and TRBJ2-7; TRBD1 agrees at 7 bases. V was pared by 0 bases and J by 5 bases, with 4 bases of the junction left unmatched. Germline CDR1 is LGHNA and CDR2 is YSLEER. The CDR3 runs 14 residues. The CDR3 region is CASSQEQGINEQYF. Written as DNA, the CDR3 is TGCGCCAGCAGCCAAGAACAGGGGATCAACGAGCAGTACTTC.

In the case of this clone: Mismatch with germline at one junction end may stem from a read error. The chain is built from TRBV6-2 or TRBV6-3 and TRBJ2-7; maybe TRBD1 (5 bases). Per germline, CDR1 MNHEY and CDR2 SVGEGT. The CDR3 consists of 15 residues. The CDR3: CASSYYTGVSHEQYF. In DNA, the CDR3 is TGTGCCAGCAGTTACTATACAGGAGTCTCCCACGAGCAGTACTTC.

The chain's CDR3 is CASSQDGVNEKLFF. The CDR3 region has the DNA TGCGCCAGCAGCCAAGACGGAGTAAATGAAAAACTGTTTTTT. The chain is built from TRBV4-1 and TRBJ1-4; D ambiguous. Germline CDR1 and CDR2: MGHRA and YSYEKL. V gave up 0 bases and J gave up 5 bases, with 7 bases separating them. The CDR3 covers 14 residues.

The chain employs TRBV2 and TRBJ2-1, with TRBD2 matching over 15 bases. The CDR3 runs to 19 residues. V shed 8 bases, J shed 8 bases, and the junction held 19 bases outside the gene matches. Looked up from germline, CDR1 is SNHLY and CDR2 is FYNNEI. The CDR3 loop is CASVASEGLAGGDDDEQFF. The CDR3 region has the DNA TGTGCCAGCGTTGCCTCTGAAGGACTAGCGGGGGGGGATGACGATGAGCAGTTCTTC.

J is TRBJ2-5 and V is TRBV7-9; possibly TRBD2 for D (6 bases). This CDR3 spans 14 amino acids. Trimming cost V 1 base and J 5 bases, with 11 bases left between them. The germline CDR1 and CDR2 sequences are SEHNR and FQNEAQ (reference sequence). CDR3 nucleotides: TGTGCCAGCAGCTTAGATGGAGGAGGGGAGACCCAGTACTTC. Translated, it gives CASSLDGGGETQYF.

V and J are TRBV7-3 and TRBJ2-1; D might be TRBD1 (5 bases). Germline CDR1 reads SGHTA; CDR2 reads FQGTGA. This CDR3 region has 14 residues. Trimming removed 0 bases at V and 6 bases at J, with 9 bases between. The chain's CDR3 is CASSLTQESNEQFF. CDR3 nucleotides: TGTGCCAGCAGCTTAACACAGGAGTCCAATGAGCAGTTCTTC. The full variable domain, rest sourced from reference TRBV7-3 and TRBJ2-1, is GAGVSQTPSNKVTEKGKYVELRCDPISGHTALYWYRQSLGQGPEFLIYFQGTGAADDSGLPNDRFFAVRPEGSVSTLKIQRTERGDSAVYLCASSLTQESNEQFFGPGTRLTVL.

The chain couples TRBV27 to TRBJ1-2, with a weak D call TRBD1 (6 bases). The CDR3 is made up of 15 amino acids. Germline V gene sequence: CDR1 MNHEY, CDR2 SMNVEV (reference sequence). V shed 3 bases and J shed 0 bases, with 11 bases lying between them. The CDR3 sequence is CASSFTGTTNYGYTF. The CDR3 coding sequence is TGTGCCAGCAGTTTCACAGGGACCACTAACTATGGCTACACCTTC.

The genes are TRBV28 and TRBJ1-2; weak D call: TRBD1 (6 bases). V lost 4 bases and J 8 bases, leaving 20 bases between the germline ends. This CDR3 has 15 amino acids. Germline V CDR1 and CDR2: MDHEN, SYDVKM. The CDR3 sequence: CASSSQGRVQLGYTF. In DNA form, the CDR3 reads TGTGCCAGCAGTTCCCAGGGGAGAGTGCAGCTCGGCTACACCTTC.

The rearrangement links TRBV18 to TRBJ1-1; tentative D call: TRBD1 (6 bases). V lost 2 bases and J lost 1, with 17 bases in between. Germline V gene data show CDR1 as KGHSH and CDR2 as LQKENI. The CDR3 is 17 residues long. CDR3 in DNA: TGTGCCAGCTCACCAAGACAGGCGGGGGATGCGAACACTGAAGCTTTCTTT. This translates into CASSPRQAGDANTEAFF. The full variable domain, completed using reference TRBV18 and TRBJ1-1, is NAGVMQNPRHLVRRRGQEARLRCSPMKGHSHVYWYRQLPEEGLKFMVYLQKENIIDESGMPKERFSAEFPKEGPSILRIQQVVRGDSAAYFCASSPRQAGDANTEAFFGQGTRLTVV.